These T cell receptor beta chains were read from a single sample in a study of OX40 agonist ivuxolimab in advanced cancers. The repertoire was sequenced with immunoSEQ multiplex PCR; TCRdb's copy has only in-frame clones and lacks some. This sample yields about 40,000 clones, of which 86% are seen a single time; about 13% belongs to the top ten. The source was CD4+ or CD8+ T cells sorted from blood, collected in a trial of the OX40 agonist ivuxolimab. These receptor sequences come from an adult with an advanced solid tumor such as melanoma, head and neck, liver or kidney cancer. The CDR3 runs from the conserved cysteine through the conserved F or W. The order of the fields is clone size, J gene, V gene, D gene, CDR3 protein. A D gene is named only where the DNA matches it firmly. Rows may omit the clone size; those that give it use once, few, many or a size class.

>.|TRBJ1-1|TRBV13|.
CASSPQLSTEAFF
>.|TRBJ2-3|TRBV6-5|.
CASSYQGPSTDTQYF
>once|TRBJ1-1|TRBV29-1|TRBD1
CSVVGQGAEVTTEAFF
>.|TRBJ2-7|TRBV7-9|TRBD1
CASSHAIPGTGGYEQYF
>.|TRBJ2-3|TRBV9|.
CASSPGGGGSTDTQYF
>.|TRBJ1-1|TRBV5-4|TRBD1
CASSLEGAFPNTEAFF
>.|TRBJ1-2|TRBV7-9|.
CASSLSQGDGYTF
>few|TRBJ1-2|TRBV6-5|.
CASRRLGGEDRGYTF
>.|TRBJ2-3|TRBV2|TRBD1
CASSSWTGGRDTQYF
>.|TRBJ2-1|TRBV27|.
CASSLRAEQFF
>.|TRBJ2-1|TRBV11-2|.
CASSTGQRLHFDEQFF
>.|TRBJ2-3|TRBV5-8|.
CASSFLDDRYSTDTQYF
>.|TRBJ2-7|TRBV7-3|.
CASSSPLRTNYEQYF
>.|TRBJ2-1|TRBV7-9|.
CASSLGEKGYNEQFF
>.|TRBJ2-7|TRBV19|.
CASSIQGGTYEQYF
>.|TRBJ1-6|TRBV11-3|.
CASSLVHGAPLHF
>.|TRBJ1-1|TRBV4-1|TRBD1
CASSQDGTGGTEAFF
>.|TRBJ2-1|TRBV5-6|TRBD1
CASSYRGDYNEQFF
>.|TRBJ2-1|TRBV5-1|TRBD1
CASSLAGQGKIEQFF
>.|TRBJ2-7|TRBV6-1|.
CASIGSDYEQYF
>.|TRBJ2-7|TRBV5-6|.
CASSLGIVGLPDEQYF
>.|TRBJ2-1|TRBV6-5|.
CASTQGENEQFF
>.|TRBJ2-7|TRBV5-8|.
CASSLSSMAYEQYF
>.|TRBJ1-1|TRBV9|.
CASSEDRSNTEAFF